One and the same sample provided the 30 T cell receptor beta chains below, sequenced in a study of cytomegalovirus exposure and HLA in healthy donors. The PCR made use of 60 Vbeta and 13 Jbeta primers. TCRdb's copy holds only in-frame clones and misses some; the assay was immunoSEQ multiplex PCR. The data contain some 160,000 clones, about 70% of them singletons. Sequences were obtained from PBMCs. These receptors were collected from a man in his fifties or sixties in good health and CMV-seronegative.

The J gene is TRBJ1-5, the V gene TRBV28; 9 positions agree with TRBD1. The CDR3 loop spans 14 amino acids. CDR1 MDHEN and CDR2 SYDVKM come from the germline V gene. The V segment lost 6 bases and the J segment 0 bases; nucleotides outside the gene matches: 0. CDR3 region: CASRTGGSNQPQHF. The CDR3 DNA reads TGTGCCAGCAGGACAGGGGGTAGCAATCAGCCCCAGCATTTT.

V is TRBV30 and J is TRBJ2-2, with D tentatively TRBD1 (6 bases). The CDR3 totals 11 residues. Germline loops: CDR1 GTSNPN, CDR2 SVGIG (reference sequence). Trimming took off 7 bases at V and 3 bases at J, with 6 bases between the two ends. CDR3: CASGDTGELFF. CDR3 coding DNA: TGTGCCTCAGGGGACACCGGGGAGCTGTTTTTT. Supplemented by reference TRBV30 and TRBJ2-2, the full variable domain reads SQTIHQWPATLVQPVGSPLSLECTVEGTSNPNLYWYRQAAGRGLQLLFYSVGIGQISSEVPQNLSASRPQDRQFILSSKKLLLSDSGFYLCASGDTGELFFGEGSRLTVL.

V usage is TRBV28 and J usage is TRBJ1-5; 7 bases agree with TRBD1. V was pared by 5 bases and J by 4 bases, with 11 bases of the junction left unmatched. This CDR3 has 16 amino acids. The germline V gene has CDR1 MDHEN and CDR2 SYDVKM. CDR3 loop: CASSGTEVSSNQPQHF. The CDR3 DNA follows: TGTGCCAGCAGTGGGACAGAGGTTTCCTCAAATCAGCCCCAGCATTTT.

The genes are TRBV4-1 and TRBJ2-7; TRBD1 is a possible D gene (5 bases). The V gene lost 0 bases and the J gene lost 4 bases, with 10 bases spanning the gap. Germline V gene lookup returns CDR1 MGHRA and CDR2 YSYEKL. CDR3 length equals 14 residues. The chain's CDR3 is CASSQDSGYYEQYF. For the CDR3, the DNA is TGCGCCAGCAGCCAAGATTCAGGGTATTACGAGCAGTACTTC.

This clone has just one count. The rearrangement uses TRBV5-1 and TRBJ2-2; perhaps TRBD2 as D (6 bases). CDR3 length: 14 amino acids. CDR1 and CDR2 from the germline V gene are SGHRS and YFSETQ. The ends were cut back, 5 bases at V and 2 bases at J, with 10 bases in the middle. Written as DNA, the CDR3 is TGCGCCAGCAGTCATGGACTAAACACCGGGGAGCTGTTTTTT. Its translation: CASSHGLNTGELFF.

The chain employs TRBV4-2 and TRBJ2-1, with 7 bases lining up with TRBD2. From germline, CDR1 is LGHNA and CDR2 YNFKEQ. Trimming removed 4 bases from V and 7 bases from J; junction bases left unmatched: 16. The CDR3 loop spans 17 amino acids. CDR3 sequence: CASSLGAEGRAGNEQFF. In DNA form, the CDR3 reads TGTGCCAGCAGCCTCGGGGCGGAGGGGAGGGCTGGTAATGAGCAGTTCTTC.

This sequence joins TRBV30 and TRBJ2-1; D is perhaps TRBD2 (6 bases). Germline-derived CDR1 and CDR2 are GTSNPN and SVGIG (reference sequence). Trimming left V 1 base short and J 3 bases short, with 19 bases between. CDR3 length: 17 amino acids. CDR3 coding DNA: TGTGCCTGGAGTGAGGGACTCTACTCCCATAACTACAATGAGCAGTTCTTC. Amino acid sequence: CAWSEGLYSHNYNEQFF.

There are a few counts of this clone. The rearrangement links TRBV25-1 to TRBJ2-2; D is unclear. In germline, CDR1 is MGHDK, CDR2 SYGVNS. V lost 7 bases to trimming and J lost 4 bases, with 4 bases between them. This CDR3 region has 11 residues. The CDR3 spells CASTVTGELFF. In nucleotides, the CDR3 is TGTGCCAGCACGGTCACCGGGGAGCTGTTTTTT.

The chain links TRBV5-1 to TRBJ1-1; tentative D call: TRBD1 (6 bases). CDR3 length: 14 residues. Germline V gene data show CDR1 as SGHRS and CDR2 as YFSETQ. V shed 6 bases and J shed 1 base, with 13 bases lying between them. CDR3 in amino acids: CASTVQGPNTEAFF. The CDR3 DNA reads TGCGCCAGCACGGTACAGGGTCCGAACACTGAAGCTTTCTTT.

This chain connects TRBV9 to TRBJ2-1, with 10 bases aligning to TRBD2. Germline V gives CDR1 SGDLS, CDR2 YYNGEE. The CDR3 is 16 residues long. V was clipped by 0 bases and J by 8 bases; unmatched bases: 8. CDR3 coding DNA: TGTGCCAGCAGCGTAGAGCTAGCGGGGGCGAGGGATGAGCAGTTCTTC. Translation: CASSVELAGARDEQFF.

The chain is built from TRBV28 and TRBJ2-2; 7 bases are a match to TRBD1. V lost 8 bases, J lost 8 bases, and 17 bases stayed unmatched. CDR1 is MDHEN, CDR2 SYDVKM, per germline. This CDR3 spans 16 amino acids. The CDR3 DNA reads TGTGCCAGCGGGGGAGACAGGGCAACTAACTTGGGGGAGCTGTTTTTT. Its protein is CASGGDRATNLGELFF.

This clone was counted between two and nine times. CDR3 amino acids: CASSTGDNNSPLHF. In DNA, the CDR3 is TGTGCCAGTAGTACAGGGGACAATAATTCACCCCTCCACTTT. The V and J genes are TRBV19 and TRBJ1-6, with D possibly being TRBD1 (6 bases). CDR1 is LNHDA, CDR2 SQIVND, per germline (reference sequence). The CDR3 sequence is 14 residues long. V was cut by 4 bases and J by 5 bases, with 9 bases left in between.

This clone was observed a single time. The chain employs TRBV29-1 and TRBJ2-3, with D unclear. Trimming removed 6 bases from V and 0 bases from J, with 4 bases in between. The CDR3 is 11 residues long. Germline V gives CDR1 SQVTM, CDR2 ANQGSEA. CDR3 in amino acids: CSVASTDTQYF. The CDR3 DNA reads TGCAGCGTAGCAAGCACAGATACGCAGTATTTT.

V is TRBV9 and J is TRBJ1-2; tentative D call: TRBD1 (5 bases). CDR3 length equals 14 residues. V lost 0 bases and J 4 bases, leaving 10 bases between the germline ends. Per the germline V gene, CDR1 is SGDLS and CDR2 is YYNGEE. DNA for the CDR3: TGTGCCAGCAGCGTAGACAGGAGTTTCTATGGCTACACCTTC. Protein: CASSVDRSFYGYTF.

The rearrangement joins TRBV10-3 to TRBJ2-5; 9 nucleotides line up with TRBD1. Per the germline V gene, CDR1 is ENHRY and CDR2 is SYGVKD. Unmatched junction bases numbered 9, after V lost 8 bases and J lost 5 bases. The length of the CDR3 is 14 residues. DNA for the CDR3: TGTGCCATCGGGGGCACAGGGGGCCGGGAGACCCAGTACTTC. This codes for CAIGGTGGRETQYF.

This chain connects TRBV6-5 to TRBJ2-7; 8 bases are shared with TRBD2. Germline V gives CDR1 MNHEY, CDR2 SVGAGI. With V trimmed by 2 bases and J by 0 bases, 0 bases remained unmatched. The CDR3 runs to 14 residues. Written as DNA, the CDR3 is TGTGCCAGCAGTTACGGGACTAGCTCCTACGAGCAGTACTTC. Translation: CASSYGTSSYEQYF.

V is TRBV6-6 and J is TRBJ1-2; tentatively, D is TRBD1 (5 bases). This CDR3 is built from 13 residues. Trimming took off 5 bases at V and 3 bases at J, with 10 bases between the two ends. In germline, CDR1 is MNHNY, CDR2 SVGAGI (reference sequence). CDR3 loop: CASSPTGDYGYTF. The CDR3 region has the DNA TGTGCCAGCAGTCCTACAGGTGACTATGGCTACACCTTC.

This rearrangement joins TRBV29-1 to TRBJ1-4; 7 positions agree with TRBD1. The CDR3 totals 14 residues. Germline loops: CDR1 SQVTM, CDR2 ANQGSEA. V trimming: 4 bases; J trimming: 6 bases; junction bases outside the gene matches: 8. CDR3 sequence: CSVGIQGVDEKLFF. The CDR3 region has the DNA TGCAGCGTTGGGATCCAGGGGGTGGATGAAAAACTGTTTTTT.

V usage is TRBV20-1 and J usage is TRBJ2-7; 7 bases match TRBD1. This CDR3 has 11 amino acids. Looked up from germline, CDR1 is DFQATT and CDR2 is SNEGSKA (reference sequence). The V gene end was trimmed by 5 bases and the J gene end by 6 bases; junction bases not matched to a gene: 4. The DNA of the CDR3 is TGCAGTGCTCGACAGGGTAGCGAGCAGTACTTC. Residues: CSARQGSEQYF.

The genes are TRBV29-1 and TRBJ2-3, with 7 bases that match TRBD2. The J segment lost 4 bases and the V segment lost 3 bases, leaving 4 bases of the junction unmatched. Germline loops: CDR1 SQVTM, CDR2 ANQGSEA. The CDR3 is 13 amino acids. DNA for the CDR3: TGCAGCGTTGACGGGCTAGCGGCAGATACGCAGTATTTT. It yields the protein CSVDGLAADTQYF.

In its sample, this clone was seen once. J is TRBJ1-1 and V is TRBV7-9, with D possibly matching TRBD1 (5 bases). Germline V CDR1 and CDR2: SEHNR, FQNEAQ (reference sequence). The CDR3 spans 12 residues. V was cut by 0 bases and J by 9 bases, with 8 bases left in between. This CDR3 is CASSLAEGKAFF. CDR3 DNA sequence: TGTGCCAGCAGCTTAGCGGAGGGGAAAGCTTTCTTT.

The V gene is TRBV2, the J gene TRBJ2-7; TRBD1 agrees at 7 bases. Germline assignment: CDR1 SNHLY and CDR2 FYNNEI. Germline trimming cut 4 bases from V and 3 bases from J; bases unmatched to any gene: 9. This CDR3 is built from 15 residues. The CDR3 region has the DNA TGTGCCAGCAGTGGGACCGGGACAGCGTTCTACGAGCAGTACTTC. It specifies CASSGTGTAFYEQYF.

This clone has just one count. J is TRBJ1-5 and V is TRBV28, with a weak D call TRBD1 (5 bases). Germline CDR1 and CDR2: MDHEN and SYDVKM. The CDR3 sequence is 14 residues long. V dropped 6 bases and J dropped 5 bases, with 14 bases sitting between them. This chain's CDR3 is CASSRDRFDQPQHF. CDR3 sequence (DNA): TGTGCCAGCAGCCGCGACAGATTCGATCAGCCCCAGCATTTT.

This chain joins TRBV10-3 and TRBJ1-1; D remains ambiguous. Germline CDR1 is ENHRY and CDR2 is SYGVKD. The CDR3 contains 14 residues. The V end was cut by 2 bases, the J end by 1 base, with 8 bases between. CDR3 nucleotides: TGTGCCATCAGTGAGGCACAGTCGAACACTGAAGCTTTCTTT. Translated: CAISEAQSNTEAFF.

The chain is built from TRBV7-2 and TRBJ1-3; D is perhaps TRBD1 (5 bases). Trimming pared 5 bases from V and 4 bases from J, leaving 15 bases between. The CDR3 has 15 residues. CDR1 and CDR2 from the germline V gene are SGHTA and FQGNSA. CDR3 nucleotide sequence: TGTGCCAGCAGCCCCGGTGGGGCCAGAGGAAACACCATATATTTT. It is translated as CASSPGGARGNTIYF.

V and J are TRBV19 and TRBJ1-5, with D possibly being TRBD1 (5 bases). Germline lookup yields CDR1 LNHDA and CDR2 SQIVND (reference sequence). Trimming left V 4 bases short and J 6 bases short, with 13 bases between. This CDR3 spans 14 amino acids. CDR3 residues: CASSRTLTAQPQHF. CDR3 in DNA: TGTGCCAGTAGTAGAACCTTGACAGCTCAGCCCCAGCATTTT.

The J gene is TRBJ2-3, the V gene TRBV30, with D perhaps matching TRBD2 (5 bases). V was trimmed by 1 base and J by 2 bases, leaving 10 bases between them. The CDR3 contains 14 residues. Looked up from germline, CDR1 is GTSNPN and CDR2 is SVGIG (reference sequence). The CDR3 sequence: CAWSGGRITDTQYF. The CDR3 DNA is TGTGCCTGGAGTGGAGGGCGTATCACAGATACGCAGTATTTT.

The chain is built from TRBV5-1 and TRBJ1-3; D is unclear. The CDR3 has 14 residues. Germline-derived CDR1 and CDR2 are SGHRS and YFSETQ. V shed 4 bases and J shed 0 bases, with 8 bases lying between them. In nucleotides, the CDR3 is TGCGCCAGCAGCCCCGGGAGCTCTGGAAACACCATATATTTT. This encodes CASSPGSSGNTIYF.

The chain uses TRBV6-5 and TRBJ1-1; TRBD1 matches 7 bases. There are 14 residues in the CDR3. Germline CDR1 reads MNHEY; CDR2 reads SVGAGI. Trimming removed 7 bases from V and 0 bases from J; junction bases left unmatched: 5. In nucleotides, the CDR3 is TGTGCCAGCACCACGGGACAGCTGAACACTGAAGCTTTCTTT. It codes for CASTTGQLNTEAFF.

V gene TRBV7-9 combines with J gene TRBJ1-6; 8 nucleotides match TRBD1. The germline V gene encodes CDR1 SEHNR and CDR2 FQNEAQ (reference sequence). The CDR3 contains 14 residues. V shed 5 bases and J 8 bases; nucleotides not matched to a gene: 5. CDR3 nucleotide sequence: TGTGCCAGCAGCCGAGACAGGGGAGATTCACCCCTCCACTTT. The encoded protein is CASSRDRGDSPLHF.